This T cell receptor (beta chain) was observed in a study of cytomegalovirus exposure and HLA in healthy donors (dated by TCRdb to about 2017). About the study as a whole: An earlier analysis of about 560 of the donors reported 250 to 350 Gb of sequence data and around 120 million unique TCR beta sequences obtained from around 190 million T cells. Genome-wide SNP genotypes for about 60% of the roughly 700 donors were used in a later genetic analysis, which treated that subset as a discovery cohort. The number of donors typed differed by locus, with about 629-640 for A, B, C, DRB1 and DQB1, roughly 520 for DQA1, 600 to 610 for DPA1, and some 450 for DPB1. Of the roughly 400 genotyped donors, roughly 80% were placed in the genetic ancestry cluster associated with self-reported Caucasian donors. Among around 400 genotyped donors of the cohort, an average of roughly 240,000 unique TCR beta nucleotide sequences were sequenced per donor, roughly 20% of them non-productive. The study was designed to test whether signatures of past pathogen exposure could be identified by cataloging public T cell receptors. Because of strong linkage in the cohort, roughly five DR-DQ haplotypes were treated as single units for association and clustering. A later analysis re-examined previously published TCR beta repertoires from about 700 donors and added high-resolution HLA genotyping to investigate patterns of TCR occurrence. To decide whether each TCR beta V gene segment behaved as functional or pseudogenic, an earlier analysis of nearly 600 of the donors relied on high-throughput TCR beta sequencing. The study profiled the T cell repertoires of 500 to 800 subjects by immunosequencing and related them to cytomegalovirus serostatus. To predict cytomegalovirus infection status, the study combined high-throughput TCR immunosequencing, statistical association of individual TCRs with disease status, and machine learning. In the later analysis, no new phenotypic data were used to find candidate immune exposures; instead, reliance was placed on TCR beta sequences and their occurrence across donors. Donor age, sex, ethnicity and CMV serostatus were compiled alongside the repertoire data. Approximately 330 gigabases of sequencing data and around 85 million unique TCR sequences made up an early release that covered about 640 HLA-typed donors. Every discovery cohort repertoire had been produced on one sequencing platform. Besides the first cohort of around 700 subjects, a separate validation cohort made up of over a hundred different subjects was used. HLA typing included class I and class II loci at four-digit resolution.

General conclusions and limits of the study: In an earlier analysis of under 600 of the donors, most TCR beta V segments were observed in productive rearrangements about 87% or about 30% of the time, broadly matching IMGT annotations. In vitro tests confirmed that a few of the cytomegalovirus-associated TCR beta chains recognize cytomegalovirus antigens. About 15 rarely observed V segments, including chromosome 9 orphons, were excluded from the earlier analysis of a few hundred of the donors because counts were too low. The sequencing pipeline was judged likely to have produced a cluster of highly shared sequence variants as a technical artifact. Cytomegalovirus status was reported to be diagnosed by the classifier with high specificity and sensitivity in both the original and validation cohorts. A total of 150 to 200 TCR beta chains were listed by the study as associated with cytomegalovirus. Only TCR beta chains were sequenced in this cohort, and the absence of alpha or paired-chain data limited detectable features. In a later analysis, the rate of TCR association differed among HLA loci, with DRB1 alleles having the most associated TCRs and HLA-C alleles having the fewest. Sequencing depth was assumed to be roughly uniform across donors in the presence/absence analyses, though that assumption may not hold. Because some donors lacked HLA typing at each locus, the association tests relied only on the typed subset. According to the authors, the approach could potentially be generalized to other disease states and immunological phenotypes. A later analysis associated around 16,000 TCR beta sequences with specific HLA alleles at a false discovery rate of 0.05. Across donors, most TCR sequences were observed very rarely, whereas some public TCRs were present in many individuals. In a later analysis, most CMV-associated TCR beta chains were found to appear HLA-restricted, with HLA associations seemingly driven largely by CMV exposure. Because the 87-base-pair reads could not distinguish some IMGT-functional V segments, including TRBV6-2 and TRBV6-3, those segments were excluded. According to a later genetic analysis, donors in an Asian-associated ancestry cluster had fewer N-insertions in productive TCRs than the roughly 670-donor mean. A further reported finding was that TCR beta sequences accurately predicted the HLA-A and HLA-B alleles for most subjects in the first cohort. Strong co-occurrence of HLA alleles, especially DR and DQ, made assigning TCR associations to individual alleles difficult. Linkage disequilibrium might explain the correlated functional status among segregating V segments, but an unknown experimental factor could not be excluded. An association between a missense DCLRE1C variant and V-gene and J-gene trimming of TCR beta chains was found in a later genetic analysis and replicated in an independent cohort. The only immune exposure information available for the cohort was CMV serostatus. Compared with equally common non-associated chains, HLA-associated TCR beta chains in a later analysis were more clonally expanded and had lower generation probabilities. A later analysis reported that several top co-occurrence clusters appeared linked to parvovirus B19, influenza, CMV and Epstein-Barr virus.

The cohort comprised several hundred healthy bone marrow donors. At the time of sampling, every cohort member was nominally healthy, though immune exposures that went unrecorded were likely present. The donor was CMV seropositive and belonged to the group of about 290 seropositive cohort members. A peripheral blood sample was collected from each donor, and TCR beta sequencing was performed on peripheral blood mononuclear cells. The Qiagen DNeasy Blood Extraction Kit was used to extract genomic DNA from the blood cell samples. Trimming leaves V shorter by 0 bases and J shorter by 8 bases, with the junction holding 6 bases beyond the gene matches. Including the terminal cysteine and phenylalanine, the CDR3 comprises 15 residues. Here the CDR3 DNA is all that survives: 45 bases in frame from base 1. The germline V gene yields MNHEY for CDR1 and SVGAGI for CDR2. This clone was counted only a few times. Its antigen specificity is not known. Per-base qualities were not stored, and no clone one base away is much larger.

Libraries were made using the immunoSEQ multiplex PCR assay. For the multiplex PCR, a mixture combining 60 forward primers for TCR Vbeta segments and 13 reverse primers for TCR Jbeta segments was used. The CDR3 region of rearranged TCR beta genes was amplified from genomic DNA by a multiplex PCR assay. The Illumina HiSeq System was used to sequence the amplified TCR beta libraries as 87-base-pair reads. Processing in the source paper ran as follows. In a later analysis, tens of millions of unique TCR beta chains were counted across the roughly 700 repertoires, and approximately 11 million of these chains were shared by at least two donors. To remove PCR and sequencing errors, raw reads were error-corrected and collapsed into unique sequences using a nearest-neighbor algorithm that merged closely related sequences. CDR3 sequences were aligned to IMGT reference sequences to assign V, D and J gene segments. Each retained sequence needed at least a six-nucleotide match to both a V gene segment and a J gene segment. Rearrangements were called productive when the CDR3 lacked stop codons and stayed in frame with V and J; all others were non-productive. Following IMGT convention, CDR3 was defined as the stretch from the second conserved V-encoded cysteine to the conserved J-encoded phenylalanine. The earlier analysis of about 500 of the donors excluded sequences that lacked an unambiguous match to a single V gene segment. An earlier analysis of fewer than 750 of the donors called V segments functional above 56.7% productive rearrangements and segregating when the between-donor standard deviation exceeded 5%. To diagnose cytomegalovirus status from the catalog of TCR beta chain sequences, a statistical classification framework was built. In a later analysis, V and J genes were assigned by comparing TCR nucleotide sequences against IMGT/GENE-DB human TR gene sequences. A later analysis assigned CDR3 sequences and most-parsimonious VDJ recombination scenarios with the TCRdist pipeline. In a later analysis, every TCR beta chain was defined by the combination of its CDR3 amino acid sequence and its V-gene family, and reads without a unique V-gene family were dropped. To address suspected cross-contamination and a sequencing artifact, a later analysis removed 550 to 750 highly shared, low-generation-probability nucleotide sequences. A later analysis calculated a clonal expansion index for each public chain from normalized within-repertoire ranks of inferred template counts. In a later analysis, generation probabilities were computed with a VDJ recombination model fitted to out-of-frame rearrangements, and the resulting probabilities were checked against IGoR. In a later analysis, TCR-TCR, TCR-HLA and TCR-CMV co-occurrence was scored with hypergeometric tests, and a repertoire-size bias correction was applied to TCR pairs. In a later analysis, false discovery rates were estimated by permuting HLA or CMV assignments 20 times. In a later analysis, co-occurring TCRs were grouped using DBSCAN, and TCRdist sequence similarity was added for clustering within HLA-allele-positive subsets. For co-occurrence clustering, repertoires with fewer than 30,000 or more than 120,000 public chains were excluded, along with five repertoires with anomalous nucleotide sharing. TCRdb's version of the immuneACCESS table is confined to in-frame rearrangements and falls short of the full clone set. An unresolved V gene accounts for under half of the shortfall where checked; the remainder is of unknown origin. D and trimming come from the DNA, and the V and J calls and clone size come from that table. The sample yields tens of thousands of clones; 70% to 85% were counted once. The ten largest clonotypes hold 7.8% of the sample.

The TCR comes from a man in his fifties or sixties in good health and CMV-seropositive. The rearrangement joined TRBV6-5 to TRBJ1-4, and 7 bases in between align with TRBD1. The sequenced material came from PBMCs. The DNA sequence is TGTGCCAGCAGTTACTCGACAGGGTCTAGGGAAAAACTGTTTTTT. The resulting protein is CASSYSTGSREKLFF.